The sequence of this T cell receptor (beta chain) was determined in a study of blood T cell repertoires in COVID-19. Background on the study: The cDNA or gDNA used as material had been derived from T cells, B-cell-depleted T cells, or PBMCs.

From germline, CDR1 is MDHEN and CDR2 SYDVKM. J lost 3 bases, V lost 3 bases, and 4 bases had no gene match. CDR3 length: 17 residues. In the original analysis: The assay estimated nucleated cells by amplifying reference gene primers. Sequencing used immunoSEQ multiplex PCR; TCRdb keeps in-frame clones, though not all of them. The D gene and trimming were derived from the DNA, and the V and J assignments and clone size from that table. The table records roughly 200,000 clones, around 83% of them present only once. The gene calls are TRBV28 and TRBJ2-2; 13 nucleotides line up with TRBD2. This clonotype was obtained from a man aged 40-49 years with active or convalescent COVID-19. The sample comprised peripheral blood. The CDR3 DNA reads TGTGCCAGCAGTTTTGAACTAGCGGGAGGGTACACCGGGGAGCTGTTTTTT. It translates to CASSFELAGGYTGELFF.